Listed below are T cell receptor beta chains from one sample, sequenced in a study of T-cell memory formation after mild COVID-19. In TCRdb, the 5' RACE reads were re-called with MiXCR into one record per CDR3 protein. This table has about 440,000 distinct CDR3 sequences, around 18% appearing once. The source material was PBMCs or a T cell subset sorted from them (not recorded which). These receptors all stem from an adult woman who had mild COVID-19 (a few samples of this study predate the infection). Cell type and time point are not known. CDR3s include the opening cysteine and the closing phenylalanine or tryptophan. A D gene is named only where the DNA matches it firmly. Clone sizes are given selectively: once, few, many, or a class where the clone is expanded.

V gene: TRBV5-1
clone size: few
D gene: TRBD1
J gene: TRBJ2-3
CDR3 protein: CASSWSGGAEDTQYF
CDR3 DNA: TGCGCCAGCAGCTGGTCAGGGGGCGCTGAGGATACGCAGTATTTT

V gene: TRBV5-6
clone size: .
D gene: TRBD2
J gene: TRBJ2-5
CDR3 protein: CASSQGLANQETQYF
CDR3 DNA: TGTGCCAGCAGCCAGGGACTAGCGAACCAAGAGACCCAGTACTTC

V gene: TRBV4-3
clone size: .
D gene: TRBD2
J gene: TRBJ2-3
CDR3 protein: CASSHVRTSGKADTQYF
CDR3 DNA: TGCGCCAGCAGCCACGTAAGGACTAGCGGGAAGGCAGATACGCAGTATTTT

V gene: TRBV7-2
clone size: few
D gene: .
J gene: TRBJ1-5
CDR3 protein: CASSPARGFDSNQPQHF
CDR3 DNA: TGTGCCAGCAGCCCCGCTAGGGGATTTGATAGCAATCAGCCCCAGCATTTT

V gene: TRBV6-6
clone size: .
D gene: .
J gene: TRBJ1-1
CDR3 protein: CASTLVRGAEAFF
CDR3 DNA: TGTGCCAGCACCCTAGTCAGGGGCGCTGAAGCTTTCTTT

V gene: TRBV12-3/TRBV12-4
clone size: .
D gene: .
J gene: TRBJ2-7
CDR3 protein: CASSPSVPPYEQYF
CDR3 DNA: TGTGCCAGCAGTCCCTCGGTCCCACCCTACGAGCAGTACTTC

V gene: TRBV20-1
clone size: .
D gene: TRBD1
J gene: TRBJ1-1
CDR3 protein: CSAERGRGLAEAFF
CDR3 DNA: TGCAGTGCAGAGAGGGGCAGGGGGTTAGCTGAAGCTTTCTTT

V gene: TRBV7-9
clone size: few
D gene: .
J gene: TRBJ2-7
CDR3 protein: CASSLPFGSYEQYF
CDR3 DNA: TGTGCCAGCAGCTTACCGTTTGGATCCTACGAGCAGTACTTC

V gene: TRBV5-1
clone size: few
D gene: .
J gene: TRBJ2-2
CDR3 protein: CASSPDSLANTGELFF
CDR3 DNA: TGCGCCAGCAGCCCGGACAGCTTGGCAAACACCGGGGAGCTGTTTTTT

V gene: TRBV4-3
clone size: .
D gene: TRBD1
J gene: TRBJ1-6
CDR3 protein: CASSHRTGSNSPLHF
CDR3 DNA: TGCGCCAGCAGCCATCGGACAGGGTCGAATTCACCCCTCCACTTT

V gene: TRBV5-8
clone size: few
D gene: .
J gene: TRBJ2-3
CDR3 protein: CASSLVQEADTQYF
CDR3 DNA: TGTGCCAGCAGCTTGGTCCAGGAGGCAGATACGCAGTATTTT

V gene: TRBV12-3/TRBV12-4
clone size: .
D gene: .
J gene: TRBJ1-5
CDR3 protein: CASSFGASNQPQHF
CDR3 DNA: TGTGCCAGCAGTTTTGGCGCAAGCAATCAGCCCCAGCATTTT

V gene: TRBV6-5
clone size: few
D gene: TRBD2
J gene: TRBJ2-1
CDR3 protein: CASSYTSGRALGDEQFF
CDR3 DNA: TGTGCCAGCAGTTACACTAGCGGGAGGGCCCTGGGTGATGAGCAGTTCTTC

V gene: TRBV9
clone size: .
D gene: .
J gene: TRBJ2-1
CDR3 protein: CASSVGPGPYNEQFF
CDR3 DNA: TGTGCCAGCAGCGTAGGTCCGGGGCCCTACAATGAGCAGTTCTTC

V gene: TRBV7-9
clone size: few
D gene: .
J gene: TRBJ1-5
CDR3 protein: CASSAIGQPQHF
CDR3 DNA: TGTGCCAGCAGCGCCATAGGTCAGCCCCAGCATTTT

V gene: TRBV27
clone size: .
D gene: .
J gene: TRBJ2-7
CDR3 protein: CASSSAGGTPYEQYF
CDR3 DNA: TGTGCCAGCAGTAGCGCCGGGGGTACCCCCTACGAGCAGTACTTC

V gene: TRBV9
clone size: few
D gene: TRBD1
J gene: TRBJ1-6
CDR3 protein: CASSERDRYNSPLHF
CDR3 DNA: TGTGCCAGCAGCGAGAGGGACAGGTATAATTCACCCCTCCACTTT

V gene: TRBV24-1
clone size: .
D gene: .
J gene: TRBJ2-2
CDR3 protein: CATSAGPPTGELFF
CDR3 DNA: TGTGCCACCAGTGCAGGACCCCCCACCGGGGAGCTGTTTTTT

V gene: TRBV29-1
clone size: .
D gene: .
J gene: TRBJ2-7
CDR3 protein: CSVEDFGVYEQYF
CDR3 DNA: TGCAGCGTTGAAGATTTCGGGGTCTACGAGCAGTACTTC

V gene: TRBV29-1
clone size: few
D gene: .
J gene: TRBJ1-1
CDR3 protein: CSVEDFLNTEAFF
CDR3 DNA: TGCAGCGTTGAAGATTTCCTGAACACTGAAGCTTTCTTT

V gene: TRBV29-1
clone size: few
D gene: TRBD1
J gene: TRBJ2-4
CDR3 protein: CSVWGQELAKNIQYF
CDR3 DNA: TGCAGCGTGTGGGGACAGGAACTAGCCAAAAACATTCAGTACTTC

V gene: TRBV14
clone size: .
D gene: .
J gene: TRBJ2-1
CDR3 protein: CASSPYRFDEQFF
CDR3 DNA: TGTGCCAGCAGCCCTTATAGGTTCGATGAGCAGTTCTTC

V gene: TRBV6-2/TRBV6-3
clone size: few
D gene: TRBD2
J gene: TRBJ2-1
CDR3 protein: CASTNLAGVPPNEQFF
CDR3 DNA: TGTGCCAGCACTAATCTAGCGGGAGTCCCCCCCAATGAGCAGTTCTTC

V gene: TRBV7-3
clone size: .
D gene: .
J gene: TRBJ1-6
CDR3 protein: CASSLLGEYSPLHF
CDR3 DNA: TGTGCCAGCAGCTTACTCGGCGAGTATTCACCCCTCCACTTT

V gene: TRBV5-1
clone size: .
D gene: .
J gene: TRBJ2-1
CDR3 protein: CASSLVVGGSYNEQFF
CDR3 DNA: TGCGCCAGCAGCTTGGTAGTAGGGGGCTCCTACAATGAGCAGTTCTTC

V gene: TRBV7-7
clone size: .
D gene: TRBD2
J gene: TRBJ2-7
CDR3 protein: CASSLGSSGTYEQYF
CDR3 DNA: TGTGCTAGCAGTCTAGGGTCTAGCGGGACCTACGAGCAGTACTTC

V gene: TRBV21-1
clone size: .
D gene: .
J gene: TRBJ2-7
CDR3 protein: CASIPSREGSSYEQYF
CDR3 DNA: TGTGCCAGCATCCCGTCCCGGGAGGGGTCGTCCTACGAGCAGTACTTC

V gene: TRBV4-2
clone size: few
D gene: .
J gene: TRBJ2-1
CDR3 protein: CASSQDRGAYNEQFF
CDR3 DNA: TGTGCCAGCAGCCAAGACAGGGGGGCCTACAATGAGCAGTTCTTC

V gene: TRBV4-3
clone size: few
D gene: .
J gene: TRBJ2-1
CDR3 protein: CASSPEEGTEQFF
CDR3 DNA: TGCGCCAGCAGCCCAGAAGAGGGCACCGAGCAGTTCTTC

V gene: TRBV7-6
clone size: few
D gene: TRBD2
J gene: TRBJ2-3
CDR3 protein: CASSLGSFGTSGRRNTQYF
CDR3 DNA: TGTGCCAGCAGCTTAGGGAGCTTTGGGACTAGCGGGAGACGAAATACGCAGTATTTT

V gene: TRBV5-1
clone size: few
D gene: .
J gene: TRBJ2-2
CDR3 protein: CATRPLFAGTGELFF
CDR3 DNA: TGCGCCACCCGTCCGCTATTCGCGGGCACCGGGGAGCTGTTTTTT

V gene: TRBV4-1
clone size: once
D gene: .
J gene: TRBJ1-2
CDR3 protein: CASSLPTLARPGGYGYTF
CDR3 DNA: TGCGCCAGCAGCCTACCGACCCTCGCCCGACCGGGAGGGTATGGCTACACCTTC

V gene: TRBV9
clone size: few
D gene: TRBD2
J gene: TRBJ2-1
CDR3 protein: CASTVGSSGFYNEQFF
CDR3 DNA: TGTGCCAGCACCGTGGGATCTAGCGGATTCTACAATGAGCAGTTCTTC

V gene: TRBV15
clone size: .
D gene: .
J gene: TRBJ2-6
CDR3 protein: CATWGRAFHSGANVLTF
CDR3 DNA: TGTGCCACCTGGGGGAGAGCCTTCCACTCTGGGGCCAACGTCCTGACTTTC

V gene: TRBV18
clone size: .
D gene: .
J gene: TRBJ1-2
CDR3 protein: CASSPTANTRVDGYTF
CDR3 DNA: TGTGCCAGCTCACCAACGGCAAATACAAGAGTCGATGGCTACACCTTC

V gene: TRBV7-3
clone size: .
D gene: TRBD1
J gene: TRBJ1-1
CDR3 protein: CASSLGTGGRNTEAFF
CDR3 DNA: TGTGCCAGCAGTCTCGGGACAGGGGGCAGGAACACTGAAGCTTTCTTT

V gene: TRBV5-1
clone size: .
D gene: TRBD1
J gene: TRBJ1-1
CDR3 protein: CASSPAPRQGWENEAFF
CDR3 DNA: TGCGCCAGCAGCCCGGCCCCCAGACAGGGGTGGGAAAATGAAGCTTTCTTT

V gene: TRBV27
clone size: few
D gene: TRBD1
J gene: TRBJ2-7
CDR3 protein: CASRSGQAYEQYF
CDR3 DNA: TGTGCCAGCAGATCCGGACAGGCGTACGAGCAGTACTTC

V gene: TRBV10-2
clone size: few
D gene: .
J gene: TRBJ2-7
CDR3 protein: CASKIGVAYEQYF
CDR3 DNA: TGCGCCAGCAAAATCGGGGTGGCCTACGAGCAGTACTTC

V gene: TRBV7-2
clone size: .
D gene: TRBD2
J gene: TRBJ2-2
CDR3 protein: CASSPWTSLNTGELFF
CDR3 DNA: TGTGCCAGCAGCCCGTGGACTAGCCTGAACACCGGGGAGCTGTTTTTT

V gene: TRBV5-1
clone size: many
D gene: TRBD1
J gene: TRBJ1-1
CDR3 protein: CASSRDRTEAFF
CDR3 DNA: TGCGCCAGCAGTAGGGACAGGACTGAAGCTTTCTTT